A single sample is the source of the 17 T cell receptor beta chains below, sequenced in a study of shared T cell receptors in the human thymus. Data came from immunoSEQ multiplex PCR; TCRdb stores just in-frame clones and leaves some out. The sample has roughly 500,000 clones; about 80% are singletons. The same data also went into a second study, on human thymus T cells.

The sequenced sample consisted of thymocytes. All receptors derive from a boy under three years old with a congenital heart defect.

This rearrangement joins TRBV9 to TRBJ2-2, with 8 bases matching TRBD2. CDR1 is SGDLS and CDR2 is YYNGEE in the germline V gene. J gave up 6 bases and V 3 bases, and 13 bases lay outside the gene matches. The CDR3 is 17 residues long. CDR3 sequence (DNA): TGTGCCAGCAGCGAAACAAGCGGGAGCAAGGGTCCCGGGGAGCTGTTTTTT. It codes for CASSETSGSKGPGELFF.

This clone has just a few counts. For the CDR3, the DNA is TGTGCCAGCAGCTTCCGGACAACCACCGGGGAGCTGTTTTTT. Its translation: CASSFRTTTGELFF. The rearrangement links TRBV11-3 to TRBJ2-2; tentatively, D is TRBD1 (5 bases). Trimming left V 3 bases short and J 4 bases short, with 9 bases between. The CDR3 has 14 residues. The germline V gene has CDR1 SGHNT and CDR2 YENEEA.

The V gene is TRBV12-5, the J gene TRBJ2-7; 9 positions agree with TRBD1. With V trimmed by 2 bases and J by 0 bases, 8 bases remained unmatched. The CDR3 has 17 amino acids. CDR1 is LGHNT and CDR2 is FRNRAP in the germline V gene. The CDR3 coding sequence is TGTGCTAGTGGTTTGACTCGGGACAGGGAATCCTCCTACGAGCAGTACTTC. Amino acid sequence: CASGLTRDRESSYEQYF. The complete variable domain, with remaining parts taken from reference TRBV12-5 and TRBJ2-7, reads DARVTQTPRHKVTEMGQEVTMRCQPILGHNTVFWYRQTMMQGLELLAYFRNRAPLDDSGMPKDRFSAEMPDATLATLKIQPSEPRDSAVYFCASGLTRDRESSYEQYFGPGTRLTVT.

The chain uses TRBV27 and TRBJ1-1; D call uncertain. V shed 6 bases and J shed 4 bases, with 12 bases lying between them. Germline V CDR1 and CDR2: MNHEY, SMNVEV (reference sequence). The CDR3 sequence is 13 residues long. The CDR3 coding sequence is TGTGCCAGCAGGGCCCGGGGTGGCACTGAAGCTTTCTTT. It yields the protein CASRARGGTEAFF.

This rearrangement joins TRBV5-4 to TRBJ2-1; the match to TRBD2 covers 8 bases. Germline assignment: CDR1 SGHNT and CDR2 YYREEE (reference sequence). CDR3 length equals 17 residues. With 2 bases clipped from V and 7 bases from J, the junction kept 14 bases outside the gene matches. CDR3 sequence reads: CASSLGPGLVTDNEQFF. Here the CDR3 DNA reads TGTGCCAGCAGCTTAGGGCCGGGACTAGTAACTGATAATGAGCAGTTCTTC.

The chain links TRBV18 to TRBJ1-2; D is possibly TRBD1 (6 bases). Looked up from germline, CDR1 is KGHSH and CDR2 is LQKENI. The CDR3 covers 15 residues. The V gene lost 0 bases and the J gene lost 2 bases, with 10 bases spanning the gap. The CDR3 nucleotides read TGTGCCAGCTCACCACCCTCAGGGGCCAACTATGGCTACACCTTC. Protein: CASSPPSGANYGYTF.

This clone was detected only once. In DNA form, the CDR3 reads TGTGCCAGTAGTTTATCCGGGACAGGGAAATCCTACGAGCAGTACTTC. This encodes CASSLSGTGKSYEQYF. The chain is built from TRBV19 and TRBJ2-7, with 9 bases lining up with TRBD1. With V trimmed by 5 bases and J by 1 base, 9 bases remained unmatched. The germline V gene encodes CDR1 LNHDA and CDR2 SQIVND (reference sequence). The CDR3 totals 16 residues.

The chain has TRBV29-1 and TRBJ2-3, with 11 bases that match TRBD2. After removal of 5 bases from V and 3 bases from J, the junction contained 13 bases not matched to a gene. Germline CDR1 SQVTM, CDR2 ANQGSEA. The CDR3 has 17 amino acids. CDR3 bases: TGCAGCGTTCCAGTAGCGGGAGGGCCACAGTTTACAGATACGCAGTATTTT. Translated, it gives CSVPVAGGPQFTDTQYF.

Points on this clone: Within the sample, other DNA sequences also encode this same CDR3. The chain carries TRBV30 and TRBJ2-7; a possible D gene is TRBD2 (5 bases). This CDR3 spans 15 amino acids. The germline V gene has CDR1 GTSNPN and CDR2 SVGIG (reference sequence). Trimming removed 0 bases at V and 0 bases at J, with 12 bases between. The CDR3 sequence: CAWSVRTGSSYEQYF. The CDR3 DNA sequence: TGTGCCTGGAGTGTGAGGACGGGGAGCTCCTACGAGCAGTACTTC.

CDR3 sequence reads: CASSDQRQGSSYNEQFF. DNA for the CDR3: TGTGCCAGCAGTGACCAACGACAGGGGAGCTCCTACAATGAGCAGTTCTTC. The chain couples TRBV28 to TRBJ2-1; 8 positions agree with TRBD1. From germline, CDR1 is MDHEN and CDR2 SYDVKM. V was clipped by 5 bases and J by 0 bases; unmatched bases: 9. CDR3 length: 17 amino acids. Combining the CDR3 with reference TRBV28 and TRBJ2-1 gives the whole variable domain DVKVTQSSRYLVKRTGEKVFLECVQDMDHENMFWYRQDPGLGLRLIYFSYDVKMKEKGDIPEGYSVSREKKERFSLILESASTNQTSMYLCASSDQRQGSSYNEQFFGPGTRLTVL.

The V gene is TRBV19, the J gene TRBJ2-3, with 12 bases matching TRBD1. CDR3 length: 16 amino acids. Germline lookup yields CDR1 LNHDA and CDR2 SQIVND (reference sequence). With V trimmed by 7 bases and J by 7 bases, 12 bases remained unmatched. The CDR3 nucleotides are TGTGCCAGTACCCCGGAGGGACAGGGGGCGAGGAATACGCAGTATTTT. This sequence encodes CASTPEGQGARNTQYF.

The CDR3 protein is CASSTKQGISNQPQHF. The CDR3 nucleotides read TGTGCCAGCAGTACTAAACAGGGTATAAGCAATCAGCCCCAGCATTTT. V is TRBV28 and J is TRBJ1-5, with a weak D call TRBD1 (6 bases). Germline-derived CDR1 and CDR2 are MDHEN and SYDVKM. Deletions cut 5 bases from V and 1 base from J, with 15 bases between. The CDR3 is 16 residues long. Filled out from reference TRBV28 and TRBJ1-5, the complete variable domain reads DVKVTQSSRYLVKRTGEKVFLECVQDMDHENMFWYRQDPGLGLRLIYFSYDVKMKEKGDIPEGYSVSREKKERFSLILESASTNQTSMYLCASSTKQGISNQPQHFGDGTRLSIL.

This clone occurred once. The chain is built from TRBV7-9 and TRBJ2-1, with TRBD1 matching 11 bases. CDR1 SEHNR and CDR2 FQNEAQ come from the germline V gene (reference sequence). This CDR3 contains 17 residues. V shed 2 bases and J 8 bases; nucleotides not matched to a gene: 11. The CDR3: CASSLMYGDRGNHEQFF. The CDR3 coding sequence is TGTGCCAGCAGCTTAATGTATGGGGACAGGGGGAATCATGAGCAGTTCTTC. Filled out from reference TRBV7-9 and TRBJ2-1, the complete variable domain reads DTGVSQNPRHKITKRGQNVTFRCDPISEHNRLYWYRQTLGQGPEFLTYFQNEAQLEKSRLLSDRFSAERPKGSFSTLEIQRTEQGDSAMYLCASSLMYGDRGNHEQFFGPGTRLTVL.

V and J are TRBV6-1 and TRBJ1-3; no definite D call. Germline lookup yields CDR1 MNHNS and CDR2 SASEGT. Deletions cut 1 base from V and 1 base from J, with 5 bases between. This CDR3 is built from 14 residues. The CDR3 bases are TGTGCCAGCAGTGAAGAGCTTTCTGGAAACACCATATATTTT. Translation gives CASSEELSGNTIYF.

The chain links TRBV4-3 to TRBJ2-7; D gene ambiguous. Trimming removed 1 base from V and 6 bases from J, with 16 bases in between. CDR1 and CDR2 from the germline V gene are LGHNA and YSLEER. CDR3 size: 15 residues. DNA of the CDR3: TGCGCCAGCAGCCAAGCAGGTGGAACCCCCACCGAGCAGTACTTC. Its translation: CASSQAGGTPTEQYF.

This chain uses TRBV6-5 with TRBJ2-7, with D tentatively TRBD1 (5 bases). This CDR3 contains 14 residues. Trimming left V 8 bases short and J 0 bases short, with 14 bases between. Germline V gene sequence: CDR1 MNHEY, CDR2 SVGAGI. CDR3 DNA sequence: TGTGCCAGCCCCTCCTTCGACAGCTCCTACGAGCAGTACTTC. As protein: CASPSFDSSYEQYF.

This clone was counted between two and nine times. The rearrangement links TRBV6-6 to TRBJ2-6, with D perhaps TRBD1 (5 bases). The CDR3 covers 14 residues. Trimming took off 2 bases at V and 3 bases at J, with 5 bases between the two ends. Germline CDR1 is MNHNY and CDR2 is SVGAGI (reference sequence). The CDR3 here is CASSYRGGANVLTF. The DNA for the CDR3 is TGTGCCAGCAGTTACAGGGGTGGGGCCAACGTCCTGACTTTC.